The 14 T cell receptor beta chains in this list originate from one sample, sequenced in a study of control samples from healthy donors and cancer patients. This table comes from immunoSEQ multiplex PCR, and its TCRdb copy is limited to in-frame clones, with some not included. In the table there are approximately 150,000 clones, roughly 94% of which are singletons. Sequencing was done on a sample of blood. The source is a woman aged 18 to 35 in good health.

This chain uses TRBV24-1 with TRBJ2-7, with D possibly called TRBD1 or TRBD2 (5 bases each). Germline-derived CDR1 and CDR2 are KGHDR and SFDVKD. V lost 6 bases to trimming and J lost 6 bases, with 20 bases between them. CDR3 length: 15 amino acids. CDR3 residues: CATSSPGTTTSEQYF. The CDR3 bases are TGTGCCACCAGTTCACCCGGGACGACGACGTCCGAGCAGTACTTC.

A word on this clone: The junction departs from germline at one end; a sequencing error may be responsible. The chain uses TRBV7-3 and TRBJ2-1, with D perhaps matching TRBD2 (5 bases). The V gene's germline CDR1 is SGHTA and CDR2 FQGTGA. This CDR3 contains 14 residues. The CDR3 spells CASSLTHGDNEQFF. The CDR3 region has the DNA TGTGCCAGCAGCCTAACGCACGGGGACAATGAGCAGTTCTTC. Complete variable domain (other parts from reference TRBV7-3 and TRBJ2-1): GAGVSQTPSNKVTEKGKYVELRCDPISGHTALYWYRQSLGQGPEFLIYFQGTGAADDSGLPNDRFFAVRPEGSVSTLKIQRTERGDSAVYLCASSLTHGDNEQFFGPGTRLTVL.

This clone was observed once. This rearrangement joins TRBV6-5 to TRBJ1-2, with D possibly TRBD1 on 6 matching bases. This CDR3 has 14 residues. V lost 4 bases and J 4 bases, leaving 13 bases between the germline ends. From germline, CDR1 is MNHEY and CDR2 SVGAGI. As DNA, the CDR3 is TGTGCCAGCAGTTCTCTAGGACAGCCCTATGGCTACACCTTC. Translation: CASSSLGQPYGYTF.

J is TRBJ2-3 and V is TRBV6-5; D is unclear. This CDR3 region has 16 residues. With 2 bases removed from V and 3 bases from J, the gap between germline ends came to 15 bases. The germline V gene encodes CDR1 MNHEY and CDR2 SVGAGI. CDR3 sequence: CASSYRRMVVTDTQYF. The CDR3 coding sequence is TGTGCCAGCAGTTACAGGAGAATGGTTGTTACAGATACGCAGTATTTT.

The CDR3 bases are TGTGCCAGCAGCGGCATCCCCCAGGGATCCGGGGAGCTGTTTTTT. Protein product: CASSGIPQGSGELFF. This chain links TRBV5-6 with TRBJ2-2; TRBD1 might be the D (5 bases). Germline CDR1 is SGHDT and CDR2 is YYEEEE. The CDR3 totals 15 residues. The germline V and J ends were trimmed by 4 bases and 6 bases, with 16 bases remaining between them.

The genes are TRBV29-1 and TRBJ1-1; D possibly corresponds to TRBD1 (5 bases). The CDR3 is made up of 11 amino acids. V lost 3 bases, J lost 11 bases, and 13 bases lay in between. Germline lookup yields CDR1 SQVTM and CDR2 ANQGSEA. The CDR3, as DNA: TGCAGCGTTGAGCCGGCGGGGGGGGCTTTCTTT. It yields the protein CSVEPAGGAFF.

The genes are TRBV3-1 (or the pseudogene TRBV3-2) and TRBJ2-5; tentative D call: TRBD2 (6 bases). The length of the CDR3 is 16 residues. V was shortened by 4 bases and J by 0 bases, with 15 bases between the two germline ends. Germline V gene lookup returns CDR1 LGHDT and CDR2 YNNKEL (reference sequence). CDR3 DNA: TGTGCCAGCAGCCTACACGGAGGGAGGCACCAAGAGACCCAGTACTTC. Its translation is CASSLHGGRHQETQYF.

The rearrangement links TRBV5-1 to TRBJ2-1; 7 bases align to TRBD1. The CDR3 has 16 amino acids. Germline assignment: CDR1 SGHRS and CDR2 YFSETQ. The junction had 9 bases not matched to a gene; V was cut back by 2 bases and J by 4 bases. CDR3 loop: CASSLYLGQPYNEQFF. The CDR3 DNA sequence: TGCGCCAGCAGCTTATACCTGGGACAGCCGTACAATGAGCAGTTCTTC.

The rearrangement joins TRBV6-5 to TRBJ1-5; TRBD1 matches 9 bases. This CDR3 is 15 amino acids long. J was trimmed by 7 bases and V by 5 bases; bases with no gene match: 9. Germline CDR1 and CDR2: MNHEY and SVGAGI. The CDR3 loop is CASSRGWTGEQPQHF. CDR3 coding DNA: TGTGCCAGCAGTCGGGGATGGACAGGGGAGCAGCCCCAGCATTTT.

The chain joins TRBV6-5 to TRBJ2-1; TRBD2 matches at 10 bases. The CDR3 consists of 14 residues. Germline V lookup: CDR1 MNHEY, CDR2 SVGAGI. The junction had 4 bases not matched to a gene; V was cut back by 2 bases and J by 9 bases. CDR3 region: CASSYSGRAVEQFF. CDR3 nucleotides: TGTGCCAGCAGTTACAGCGGGAGGGCCGTTGAGCAGTTCTTC.

The chain carries TRBV9 and TRBJ2-7; no reliable D call. Trimming shortened V by 0 bases and J by 3 bases, and 10 bases separated the two germline ends. The germline V gene has CDR1 SGDLS and CDR2 YYNGEE. The CDR3 is made up of 14 amino acids. As DNA, the CDR3 is TGTGCCAGCAGCGTAGACGGCAGGAGCTACGAGCAGTACTTC. This codes for CASSVDGRSYEQYF.

The rearrangement uses TRBV6-2 or TRBV6-3 and TRBJ1-5, with D possibly TRBD1 on 6 matching bases. CDR1 is MNHEY and CDR2 is SVGEGT in the germline V gene. This CDR3 is built from 14 residues. V lost 2 bases and J 9 bases, leaving 14 bases between the germline ends. CDR3 sequence: CASSYMDSSRPQHF. For the CDR3, the DNA is TGTGCCAGCAGTTACATGGACAGCTCTAGGCCCCAGCATTTT.

The genes are TRBV19 and TRBJ1-2, with D perhaps matching TRBD1 (5 bases). Trimming removed 0 bases at V and 2 bases at J, with 10 bases between. CDR1 is LNHDA and CDR2 is SQIVND in the germline V gene (reference sequence). This CDR3 spans 15 amino acids. The CDR3 here is CASSIDRGRNYGYTF. The CDR3 nucleotides read TGTGCCAGTAGTATAGACCGGGGACGAAACTATGGCTACACCTTC.

The J gene is TRBJ1-2, the V gene TRBV24-1, with TRBD1 identical over 9 bases. J gave up 4 bases and V 4 bases, and 6 bases lay outside the gene matches. The germline V gene has CDR1 KGHDR and CDR2 SFDVKD. CDR3 size: 15 residues. The CDR3 sequence is CATSDPTGGSYGYTF. CDR3 in DNA: TGTGCCACCAGTGACCCGACAGGGGGAAGCTATGGCTACACCTTC.